Only a few counts were recorded for the clone carrying this TCR beta chain. This entry is derived from a study of blood T cell repertoires in COVID-19. Across the whole study: The United States, Italy and Spain supplied acute and convalescent COVID-19 samples. PBMCs, B-cell-depleted T cells, or T cells provided the cDNA or gDNA that made up the material.

Germline V gene lookup returns CDR1 SGHRS and CDR2 YFSETQ. V lost 1 base and J 6 bases, leaving 14 bases between the germline ends. The CDR3 has 15 residues. Original analysis: By means of reference gene primer amplification, nucleated cell counts were estimated. Assay used: immunoSEQ multiplex PCR; TCRdb lists only in-frame clones, some missing. From that table come the V and J calls and clone size; the DNA was used to work out D and trimming. This sample has 90,000 to 120,000 clones, with around 88% found just once. The chain combines TRBV5-1 with TRBJ1-5; tentative D call: TRBD1 (5 bases). The clonotype originates from a man in his forties or fifties with active or convalescent COVID-19. The sequenced sample was peripheral blood. The CDR3 DNA sequence: TGCGCCAGCAGCTTGTTGCCAGGGAGGCTTCAGCCCCAGCATTTT. It codes for CASSLLPGRLQPQHF.